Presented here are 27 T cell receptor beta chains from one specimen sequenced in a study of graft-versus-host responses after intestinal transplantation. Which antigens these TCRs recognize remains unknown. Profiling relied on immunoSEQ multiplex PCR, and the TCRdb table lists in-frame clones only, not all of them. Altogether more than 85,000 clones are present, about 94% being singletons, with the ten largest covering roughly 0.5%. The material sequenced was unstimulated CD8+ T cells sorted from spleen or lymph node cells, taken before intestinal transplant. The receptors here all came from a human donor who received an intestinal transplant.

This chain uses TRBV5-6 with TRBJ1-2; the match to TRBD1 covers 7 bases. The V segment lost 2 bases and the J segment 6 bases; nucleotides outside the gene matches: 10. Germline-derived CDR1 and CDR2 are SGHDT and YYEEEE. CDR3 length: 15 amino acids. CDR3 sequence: CASSLISGTEDGYTF. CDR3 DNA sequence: TGTGCCAGCAGCTTAATCTCCGGGACAGAGGATGGCTACACCTTC.

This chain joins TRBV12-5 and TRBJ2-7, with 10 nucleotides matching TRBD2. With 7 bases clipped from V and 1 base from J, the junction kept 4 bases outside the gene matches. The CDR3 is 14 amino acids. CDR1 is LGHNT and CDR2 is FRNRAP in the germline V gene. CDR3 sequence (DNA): TGTGCTAGTGCCCTTAGCGGGAGGTCCTACGAGCAGTACTTC. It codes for CASALSGRSYEQYF. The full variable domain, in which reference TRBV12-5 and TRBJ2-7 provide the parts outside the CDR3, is DARVTQTPRHKVTEMGQEVTMRCQPILGHNTVFWYRQTMMQGLELLAYFRNRAPLDDSGMPKDRFSAEMPDATLATLKIQPSEPRDSAVYFCASALSGRSYEQYFGPGTRLTVT.

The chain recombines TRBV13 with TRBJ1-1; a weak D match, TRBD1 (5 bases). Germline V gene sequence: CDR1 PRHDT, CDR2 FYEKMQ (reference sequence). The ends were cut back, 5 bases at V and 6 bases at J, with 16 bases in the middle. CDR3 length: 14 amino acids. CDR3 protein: CASSRRDSGPEAFF. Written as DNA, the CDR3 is TGTGCCAGCAGCCGGAGGGACTCAGGCCCTGAAGCTTTCTTT.

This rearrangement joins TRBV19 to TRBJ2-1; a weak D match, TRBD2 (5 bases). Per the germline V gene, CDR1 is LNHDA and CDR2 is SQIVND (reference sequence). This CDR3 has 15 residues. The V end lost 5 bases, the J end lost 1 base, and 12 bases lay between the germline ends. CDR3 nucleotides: TGTGCCAGTAGTTCCAATTCGGGGTCCTACAATGAGCAGTTCTTC. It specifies CASSSNSGSYNEQFF.

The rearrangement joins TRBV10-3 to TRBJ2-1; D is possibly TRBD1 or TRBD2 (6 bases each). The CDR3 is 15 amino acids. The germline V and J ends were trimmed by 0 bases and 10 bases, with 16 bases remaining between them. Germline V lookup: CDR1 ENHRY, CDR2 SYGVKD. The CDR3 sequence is CAISESGGSGGEQFF. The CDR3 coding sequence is TGTGCCATCAGTGAGTCGGGGGGCTCCGGGGGAGAGCAGTTCTTC.

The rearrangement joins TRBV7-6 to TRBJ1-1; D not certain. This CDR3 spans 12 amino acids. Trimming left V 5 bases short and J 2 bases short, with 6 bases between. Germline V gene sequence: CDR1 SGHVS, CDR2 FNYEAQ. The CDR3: CASSLTNTEAFF. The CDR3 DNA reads TGTGCCAGCAGCCTCACCAACACTGAAGCTTTCTTT.

The CDR3 DNA sequence: TGTGCCAGCAGCGGGACGGGGGGGGAGGGCTATGGCTACACCTTC. Translation: CASSGTGGEGYGYTF. The J gene is TRBJ1-2, the V gene TRBV9; D might be TRBD1 (5 bases). Germline V gene data show CDR1 as SGDLS and CDR2 as YYNGEE. The CDR3 extends over 15 amino acids. Trimming took 3 bases from V and 4 from J, leaving 16 bases between them.

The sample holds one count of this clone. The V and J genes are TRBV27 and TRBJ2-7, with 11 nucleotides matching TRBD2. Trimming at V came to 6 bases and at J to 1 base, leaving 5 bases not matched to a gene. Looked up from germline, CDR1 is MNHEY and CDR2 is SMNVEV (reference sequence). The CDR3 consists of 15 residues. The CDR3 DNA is TGTGCCAGCAGGGCACGACTAGCGGGGTCCTACGAGCAGTACTTC. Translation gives CASRARLAGSYEQYF.

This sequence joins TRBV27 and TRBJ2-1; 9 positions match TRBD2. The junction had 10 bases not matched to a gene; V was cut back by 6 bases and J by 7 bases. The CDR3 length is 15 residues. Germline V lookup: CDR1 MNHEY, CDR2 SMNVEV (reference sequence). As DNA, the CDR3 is TGTGCCAGCAGCAACCTAGCGGGAATCTTGAATGAGCAGTTCTTC. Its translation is CASSNLAGILNEQFF.

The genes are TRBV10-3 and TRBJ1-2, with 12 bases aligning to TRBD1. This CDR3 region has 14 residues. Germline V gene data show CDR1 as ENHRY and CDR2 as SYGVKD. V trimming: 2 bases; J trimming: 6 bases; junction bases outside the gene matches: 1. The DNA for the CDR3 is TGTGCCATCAGTGAGGGGACAGGGGGCAATGGCTACACCTTC. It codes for CAISEGTGGNGYTF.

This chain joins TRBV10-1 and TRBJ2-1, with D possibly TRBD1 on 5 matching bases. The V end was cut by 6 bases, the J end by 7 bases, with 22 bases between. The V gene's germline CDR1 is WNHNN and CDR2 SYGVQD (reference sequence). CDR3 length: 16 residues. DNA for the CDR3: TGCGCCAGCAGCCCTCGAACCGACTTCTGGACAAATGAGCAGTTCTTC. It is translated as CASSPRTDFWTNEQFF.

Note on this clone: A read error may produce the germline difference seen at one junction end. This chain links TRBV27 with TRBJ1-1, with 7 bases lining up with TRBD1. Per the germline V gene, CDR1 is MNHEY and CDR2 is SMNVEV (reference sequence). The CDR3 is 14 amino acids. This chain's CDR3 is CASSLSKGGTEAFF. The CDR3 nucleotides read TGTGCCAGCAGTTTATCGAAAGGGGGCACTGAAGCCTTCTTT.

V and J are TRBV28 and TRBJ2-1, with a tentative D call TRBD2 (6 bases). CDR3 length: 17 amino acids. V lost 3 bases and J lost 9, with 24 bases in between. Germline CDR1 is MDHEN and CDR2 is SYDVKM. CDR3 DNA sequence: TGTGCCAGCAGTTTGCGGGGTAGCCTTCATGTCACTTTTGAGCAGTTCTTC. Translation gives CASSLRGSLHVTFEQFF.

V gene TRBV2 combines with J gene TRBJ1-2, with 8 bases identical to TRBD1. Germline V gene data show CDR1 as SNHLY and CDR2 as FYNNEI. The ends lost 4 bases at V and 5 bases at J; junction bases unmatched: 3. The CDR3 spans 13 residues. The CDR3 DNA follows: TGTGCCAGCAGTGCGGACAGGGAATATGGCTACACCTTC. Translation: CASSADREYGYTF.

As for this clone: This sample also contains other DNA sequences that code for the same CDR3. The chain's CDR3 is CASSIGSGATYEQYF. The CDR3 nucleotides are TGTGCCAGTAGTATAGGGTCCGGGGCCACCTACGAGCAGTACTTC. This chain uses TRBV19 with TRBJ2-7; D is perhaps TRBD1 or TRBD2 (5 bases each). Germline CDR1 and CDR2: LNHDA and SQIVND (reference sequence). CDR3 length equals 15 residues. Trimming took 1 base from V and 2 from J, leaving 12 bases between them.

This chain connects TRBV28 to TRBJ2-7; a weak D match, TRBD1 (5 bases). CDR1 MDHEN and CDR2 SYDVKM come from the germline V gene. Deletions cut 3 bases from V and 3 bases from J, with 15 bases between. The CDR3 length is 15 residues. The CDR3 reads CASSFPRQGGYEQYF. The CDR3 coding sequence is TGTGCCAGCAGTTTTCCCCGCCAGGGTGGCTACGAGCAGTACTTC. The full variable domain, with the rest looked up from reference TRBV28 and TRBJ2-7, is DVKVTQSSRYLVKRTGEKVFLECVQDMDHENMFWYRQDPGLGLRLIYFSYDVKMKEKGDIPEGYSVSREKKERFSLILESASTNQTSMYLCASSFPRQGGYEQYFGPGTRLTVT.

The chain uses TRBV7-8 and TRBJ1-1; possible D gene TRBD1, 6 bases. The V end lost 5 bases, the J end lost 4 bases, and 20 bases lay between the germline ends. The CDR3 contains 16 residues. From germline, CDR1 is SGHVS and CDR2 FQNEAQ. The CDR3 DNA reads TGTGCCAGCAGCCCCAGGTGGGCAGGGGATAGCACTGAAGCTTTCTTT. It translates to CASSPRWAGDSTEAFF. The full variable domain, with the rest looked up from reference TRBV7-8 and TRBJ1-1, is GAGVSQSPRYKVAKRGQDVALRCDPISGHVSLFWYQQALGQGPEFLTYFQNEAQLDKSGLPSDRFFAERPEGSVSTLKIQRTQQEDSAVYLCASSPRWAGDSTEAFFGQGTRLTVV.

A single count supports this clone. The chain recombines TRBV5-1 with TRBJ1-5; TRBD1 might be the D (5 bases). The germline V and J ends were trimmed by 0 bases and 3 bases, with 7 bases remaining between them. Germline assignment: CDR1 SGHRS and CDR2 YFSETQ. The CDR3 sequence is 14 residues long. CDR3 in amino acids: CASSLGGTNQPQHF. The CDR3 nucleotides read TGCGCCAGCAGCTTGGGCGGGACCAATCAGCCCCAGCATTTT.

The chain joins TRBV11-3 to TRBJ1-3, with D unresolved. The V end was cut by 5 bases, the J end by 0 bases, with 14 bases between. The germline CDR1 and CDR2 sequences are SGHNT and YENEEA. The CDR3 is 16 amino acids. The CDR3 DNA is TGTGCCAGCAGCCTGGTGGACGGGGACTCTGGAAACACCATATATTTT. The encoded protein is CASSLVDGDSGNTIYF. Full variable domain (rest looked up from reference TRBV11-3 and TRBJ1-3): EAGVVQSPRYKIIEKKQPVAFWCNPISGHNTLYWYLQNLGQGPELLIRYENEEAVDDSQLPKDRFSAERLKGVDSTLKIQPAELGDSAVYLCASSLVDGDSGNTIYFGEGSWLTVV.

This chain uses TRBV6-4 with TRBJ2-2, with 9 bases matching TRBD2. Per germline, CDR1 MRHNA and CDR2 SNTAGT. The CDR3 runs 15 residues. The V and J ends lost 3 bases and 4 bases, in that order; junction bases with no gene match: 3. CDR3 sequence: CASSEREGGTGELFF. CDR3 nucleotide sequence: TGTGCCAGCAGTGAGCGGGAGGGCGGCACCGGGGAGCTGTTTTTT.

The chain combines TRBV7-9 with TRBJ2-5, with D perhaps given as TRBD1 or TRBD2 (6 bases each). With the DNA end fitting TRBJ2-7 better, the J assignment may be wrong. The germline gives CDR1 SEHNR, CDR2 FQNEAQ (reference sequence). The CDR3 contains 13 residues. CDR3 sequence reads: CASRRDNSYEQYF. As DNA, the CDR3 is TGTGCCAGCAGGCGGGACAACTCCTACGAGCAGTACTTC.

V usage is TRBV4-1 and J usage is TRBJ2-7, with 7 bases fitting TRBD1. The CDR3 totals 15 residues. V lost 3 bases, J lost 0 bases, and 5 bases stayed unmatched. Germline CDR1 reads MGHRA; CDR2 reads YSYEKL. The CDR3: CASSHGDSSSYEQYF. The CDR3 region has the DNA TGCGCCAGCAGCCATGGGGACAGTAGCTCCTACGAGCAGTACTTC.

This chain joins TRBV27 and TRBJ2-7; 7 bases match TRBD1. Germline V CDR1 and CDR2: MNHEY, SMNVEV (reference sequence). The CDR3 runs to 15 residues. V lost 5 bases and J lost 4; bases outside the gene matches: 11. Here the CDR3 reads CASSPPGQSSYEQYF. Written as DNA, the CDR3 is TGTGCCAGCAGTCCTCCGGGACAGTCCTCATACGAGCAGTACTTC.

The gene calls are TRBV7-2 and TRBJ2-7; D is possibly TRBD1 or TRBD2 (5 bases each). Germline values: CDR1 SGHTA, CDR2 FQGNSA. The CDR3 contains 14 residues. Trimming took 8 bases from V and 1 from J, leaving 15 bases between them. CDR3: CASADSWGSYEQYF. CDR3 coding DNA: TGTGCCAGCGCCGACAGTTGGGGGTCCTACGAGCAGTACTTC.

CDR3 bases: TGTGCCAGTAGTATAGGTCCAGCGGGAGGTTTACTCGAGCAGTACTTC. It specifies CASSIGPAGGLLEQYF. The chain is built from TRBV19 and TRBJ2-7, with 9 positions matching TRBD2. CDR1 is LNHDA, CDR2 SQIVND, per germline (reference sequence). This CDR3 is built from 16 residues. V was pared by 1 base and J by 6 bases, with 10 bases of the junction left unmatched. Filled out from reference TRBV19 and TRBJ2-7, the complete variable domain reads DGGITQSPKYLFRKEGQNVTLSCEQNLNHDAMYWYRQDPGQGLRLIYYSQIVNDFQKGDIAEGYSVSREKKESFPLTVTSAQKNPTAFYLCASSIGPAGGLLEQYFGPGTRLTVT.

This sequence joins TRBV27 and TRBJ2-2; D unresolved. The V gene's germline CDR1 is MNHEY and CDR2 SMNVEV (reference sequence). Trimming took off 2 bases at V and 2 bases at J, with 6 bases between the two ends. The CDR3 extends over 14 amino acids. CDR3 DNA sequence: TGTGCCAGCAGTTTAGCTACTAACACCGGGGAGCTGTTTTTT. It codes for CASSLATNTGELFF.

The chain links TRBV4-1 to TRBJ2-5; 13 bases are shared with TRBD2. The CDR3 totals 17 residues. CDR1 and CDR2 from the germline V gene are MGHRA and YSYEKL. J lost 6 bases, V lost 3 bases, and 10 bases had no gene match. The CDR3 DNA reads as TGCGCCAGCAGCCACCTTGGGGGGACTAGCGGGATACAGACCCAGTACTTC. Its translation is CASSHLGGTSGIQTQYF.